This TCR beta chain was sequenced in a study of blood T cell repertoires in COVID-19. Across the whole study: Whether acute or convalescent, the COVID-19 samples came from the United States, Italy and Spain. In each case, the material was cDNA or gDNA derived from T cells, B-cell-depleted T cells, or PBMCs.

In the authors' workflow: Cell counts per sample came from amplifying reference gene primers. The assay was immunoSEQ multiplex PCR, and TCRdb's table has in-frame clones only and misses some. That table is the source of V, J and clone size, and D and trimming were worked out from the DNA. The table includes about 49,000 clones, 84% detected once. This CDR3 has 15 residues. Germline assignment: CDR1 MDHEN and CDR2 SYDVKM. Unmatched junction bases numbered 6, after V lost 3 bases and J lost 5 bases. V is TRBV28 and J is TRBJ2-3; 9 nucleotides align to TRBD2. Sequences were obtained from peripheral blood. The clonotype was recovered from a man over 45 with acute or convalescent COVID-19. The CDR3 spells CASSLQRGVGDTQYF. For the CDR3, the DNA is TGTGCCAGCAGTTTGCAGCGGGGGGTGGGAGATACGCAGTATTTT.